This TCR beta chain is from a study of blood T cell repertoires in COVID-19. Study summary: There were acute and convalescent COVID-19 samples, and they came from the United States, Italy and Spain. Sample material is recorded as cDNA or gDNA derived from T cells, B-cell-depleted T cells, or PBMCs.

Profiling relied on immunoSEQ multiplex PCR, and the TCRdb table lists in-frame clones only, not all of them. This table holds 100,000 or so clones, just under 85% found once. CDR3 length: 15 residues. The germline CDR1 and CDR2 sequences are LGHDT and YNNKEL (reference sequence). V trimming: 3 bases; J trimming: 5 bases; junction bases outside the gene matches: 7. The sample taken for sequencing was peripheral blood. This TCR derives from a woman in her 70s with active or convalescent COVID-19. J is TRBJ1-2 and V is TRBV3-1 (or the pseudogene TRBV3-2); 9 bases map to TRBD1. CDR3 loop: CASSHVQGAGYGYTF. The CDR3 DNA is TGTGCCAGCAGCCACGTACAGGGGGCTGGGTATGGCTACACCTTC.